The T cell receptor beta chain described here comes from a study of early T cells in non-severe SARS-CoV-2 infection. Germline loops: CDR1 SGDLS, CDR2 YYNGEE. This CDR3 region has 14 residues. V was trimmed by 3 bases and J by 6 bases, leaving 14 bases between them. This clonotype was observed many times. One entry per CDR3 protein, called by TCRdb with MiXCR from the 5' RACE reads. The sample contains 45,000 to 60,000 distinct CDR3 sequences, approximately 9.9% of which appear only once. The receptor was derived from an adult who was a healthcare worker with PCR-confirmed SARS-CoV-2 infection or an uninfected control (not recorded which). The gene calls are TRBV9 and TRBJ2-3; a possible D gene is TRBD2 (5 bases). The sample was whole blood. DNA of the CDR3: TGTGCCAGCAGCGCTATCACTAGGTCGGATACGCAGTATTTT. It translates to CASSAITRSDTQYF.